The 28 T cell receptor beta chains below all came from one sample that was sequenced in a study of siplizumab effects on memory and regulatory T cells. The data were produced by immunoSEQ multiplex PCR, yet TCRdb's version contains in-frame clones alone and is incomplete. The top ten clones hold roughly 0.6% of a sample with about 100,000 clones, 94% of them seen once. The material sequenced was Tregs sorted from blood. These receptor sequences come from a human donor in good health.

The chain employs TRBV28 and TRBJ1-2, with no clear D. Germline V CDR1 and CDR2: MDHEN, SYDVKM. Deletions cut 3 bases from V and 2 bases from J, with 4 bases between. The length of the CDR3 is 12 residues. The DNA for the CDR3 is TGTGCCAGCAGTTTTGGGAACTATGGCTACACCTTC. Translated, it gives CASSFGNYGYTF.

This clone was seen a few times. This chain uses TRBV5-1 with TRBJ2-5; D unresolved. CDR3 size: 14 residues. Deletions cut 3 bases from V and 2 bases from J, with 11 bases between. Germline CDR1 is SGHRS and CDR2 is YFSETQ. The CDR3 region is CASSWGTVQETQYF. CDR3 nucleotides: TGCGCCAGCAGCTGGGGAACGGTTCAAGAGACCCAGTACTTC.

V and J are TRBV6-1 and TRBJ1-3; perhaps TRBD1 as D (5 bases). Germline loops: CDR1 MNHNS, CDR2 SASEGT. The CDR3 sequence is 13 residues long. V was pared by 10 bases and J by 1 base, with 11 bases between. CDR3 nucleotides: TGTGCCACCCACCGGGGGTCTGGAAACACCATATATTTT. Its translation is CATHRGSGNTIYF.

The chain employs TRBV5-1 and TRBJ2-7; D may be TRBD1 or TRBD2 (5 bases each). CDR1 is SGHRS and CDR2 is YFSETQ in the germline V gene. The CDR3 length is 15 residues. The V end was cut by 4 bases, the J end by 2 bases, with 16 bases between. This chain's CDR3 is CASSPAGAGAYEQYF. The CDR3, as DNA: TGCGCCAGCAGCCCTGCCGGGGCGGGTGCCTACGAGCAGTACTTC. Complete variable domain (other parts from reference TRBV5-1 and TRBJ2-7): KAGVTQTPRYLIKTRGQQVTLSCSPISGHRSVSWYQQTPGQGLQFLFEYFSETQRNKGNFPGRFSGRQFSNSRSEMNVSTLELGDSALYLCASSPAGAGAYEQYFGPGTRLTVT.

The chain carries TRBV6-5 and TRBJ1-2, with a possible D match to TRBD1 (5 bases). This CDR3 comprises 12 residues. Trimming cost V 3 bases and J 7 bases, with 9 bases left between them. Germline V gene lookup returns CDR1 MNHEY and CDR2 SVGAGI. The CDR3 nucleotides read TGTGCCAGCAGTTATGGCGGGGCTGGCTACACCTTC. The encoded protein is CASSYGGAGYTF.

The gene calls are TRBV7-9 and TRBJ1-2; maybe TRBD1 (5 bases). This CDR3 has 15 residues. Trimming pared 2 bases from V and 6 bases from J, leaving 16 bases between. CDR1 and CDR2 from the germline V gene are SEHNR and FQNEAQ (reference sequence). DNA for the CDR3: TGTGCCAGCAGCTTAATAGGGACGGCGCTCGATGGCTACACCTTC. Encoded protein: CASSLIGTALDGYTF.

This clone was counted once. V and J are TRBV19 and TRBJ1-1; 8 bases map to TRBD1. After removal of 5 bases from V and 0 bases from J, the junction contained 8 bases not matched to a gene. This CDR3 has 16 residues. Germline V gene data show CDR1 as LNHDA and CDR2 as SQIVND (reference sequence). The CDR3 region has the DNA TGTGCCAGTAGTTTGGGTCGGGACAGGATGAACACTGAAGCTTTCTTT. Translated, it gives CASSLGRDRMNTEAFF.

The rearrangement uses TRBV4-2 and TRBJ1-2, with 8 bases matching TRBD1. Germline lookup yields CDR1 LGHNA and CDR2 YNFKEQ. J gave up 4 bases and V 0 bases, and 19 bases lay outside the gene matches. This CDR3 region has 20 residues. The CDR3: CASSQETGSLRDRRFYGYTF. The CDR3 nucleotides read TGTGCCAGCAGCCAAGAGACGGGGTCCCTCCGGGACAGGCGCTTCTATGGCTACACCTTC.

This rearrangement joins TRBV11-1 to TRBJ2-1; D is unclear. Between the trimmed V and J ends, which lost 5 bases and 6 bases, there was a span of 8 bases. CDR3 size: 12 residues. Germline V gene sequence: CDR1 SGHAT, CDR2 FQDESV (reference sequence). CDR3 coding DNA: TGTGCCAGCAGCAATATGCTCAATGAGCAGTTCTTC. It yields the protein CASSNMLNEQFF.

J is TRBJ2-5 and V is TRBV7-9; 10 positions match TRBD2. CDR1 is SEHNR, CDR2 FQNEAQ, per germline (reference sequence). V lost 1 base and J lost 4; bases outside the gene matches: 9. The CDR3 is made up of 17 amino acids. This CDR3 reads CASSLGLIAGGLETQYF. CDR3 nucleotide sequence: TGTGCCAGCAGCTTAGGACTCATAGCGGGAGGTCTAGAGACCCAGTACTTC.

The rearrangement links TRBV19 to TRBJ2-5, with D perhaps matching TRBD1 or TRBD2 (6 bases each). Germline CDR1 reads LNHDA; CDR2 reads SQIVND (reference sequence). Trimming removed 8 bases from V and 9 bases from J, with 22 bases in between. This CDR3 region has 14 residues. The DNA for the CDR3 is TGTGCCAGTCAGAAGGGACCTCAAGGGGGGTCCCAGTACTTC. It translates to CASQKGPQGGSQYF.

In this sample, this clone turned up once. The junction shows a germline mismatch at one end, possibly a read error. This rearrangement joins TRBV4-1 to TRBJ2-3, with D unclear. This CDR3 comprises 13 residues. Looked up from germline, CDR1 is MGHRA and CDR2 is YSYEKL. The CDR3 bases are TGTGCCAGCAGCCAGAAGGGCGGAGATACGCAGTATTTT. Protein product: CASSQKGGDTQYF.

J is TRBJ2-1 and V is TRBV5-1; 10 nucleotides agree with TRBD1. The CDR3 is made up of 15 amino acids. Germline trimming cut 0 bases from V and 9 bases from J; bases unmatched to any gene: 6. Germline-derived CDR1 and CDR2 are SGHRS and YFSETQ. CDR3 bases: TGCGCCAGCAGCTTGGCGGGACAGGGGCTCAGTGAGCAGTTCTTC. Amino acid sequence: CASSLAGQGLSEQFF.

J is TRBJ1-1 and V is TRBV5-1; D might be TRBD1 (6 bases). V dropped 5 bases and J dropped 2 bases, with 19 bases sitting between them. Germline assignment: CDR1 SGHRS and CDR2 YFSETQ. The CDR3 loop spans 16 amino acids. The CDR3 spells CASSTNLIQGNTEAFF. The CDR3 DNA is TGCGCCAGCAGTACCAATCTAATACAGGGAAACACTGAAGCTTTCTTT.

The V call is TRBV18, the J call TRBJ1-3, with D unclear. Trimming removed 6 bases from V and 0 bases from J, with 9 bases in between. This CDR3 has 14 amino acids. CDR1 and CDR2 (germline): KGHSH, LQKENI. CDR3 nucleotide sequence: TGTGCCAGCTCCCGGCCTCTCTCTGGAAACACCATATATTTT. This sequence encodes CASSRPLSGNTIYF.

J is TRBJ1-2 and V is TRBV9, with 7 nucleotides matching TRBD1. CDR3 length equals 13 residues. CDR1 is SGDLS and CDR2 is YYNGEE in the germline V gene. V dropped 3 bases and J dropped 4; count of bases not matched to a gene: 3. The CDR3 protein is CASSAQGRYGYTF. For the CDR3, the DNA is TGTGCCAGCAGCGCACAGGGGCGCTATGGCTACACCTTC.

This clone occurred a few times. This rearrangement joins TRBV18 to TRBJ2-1; the D gene could be TRBD1 or TRBD2 (5 bases each). The germline V gene encodes CDR1 KGHSH and CDR2 LQKENI. The CDR3 totals 13 residues. V dropped 6 bases and J dropped 4 bases, with 10 bases sitting between them. The CDR3, as DNA: TGTGCCAGCTCGGGACCATCTTACAATGAGCAGTTCTTC. This gives the protein CASSGPSYNEQFF.

The chain recombines TRBV5-1 with TRBJ1-1; no reliable D call. The germline CDR1 and CDR2 sequences are SGHRS and YFSETQ. This CDR3 spans 14 amino acids. V was shortened by 3 bases and J by 6 bases, with 15 bases between the two germline ends. The CDR3 spells CASSSAAPRAEAFF. CDR3 in DNA: TGCGCCAGCAGCTCCGCGGCCCCTCGCGCTGAAGCTTTCTTT.

Concerning this clone itself: The junction differs from germline at one of its ends, possibly a read error. The rearrangement uses TRBV30 and TRBJ1-3, with a weak D call TRBD1 (5 bases). CDR3 length equals 11 residues. The germline V gene has CDR1 GTSNPN and CDR2 SVGIG (reference sequence). The CDR3 nucleotides read TGTGCCTGGAGCGACAGATTAGTCATGGTATTT. Translating it yields CAWSDRLVMVF. Based on the CDR3 plus reference TRBV30 and TRBJ1-3, the full variable domain is SQTIHQWPATLVQPVGSPLSLECTVEGTSNPNLYWYRQAAGRGLQLLFYSVGIGQISSEVPQNLSASRPQDRQFILSSKKLLLSDSGFYLCAWSDRLVMVFGEGSWLTVV.

This chain connects TRBV7-2 to TRBJ2-5; TRBD1 is a possible D gene (5 bases). V lost 1 base, J lost 2 bases, and 5 bases lay in between. CDR1 and CDR2 from the germline V gene are SGHTA and FQGNSA. The CDR3 is 13 amino acids. CDR3 protein: CASSLGQQETQYF. The CDR3 DNA is TGTGCCAGCAGCTTAGGACAGCAAGAGACCCAGTACTTC.

V usage is TRBV7-9 and J usage is TRBJ1-5; D gene uncertain. Trimming stripped 2 bases from V and 9 bases from J, with 14 bases between. The CDR3 is 14 residues long. CDR1 and CDR2 (germline): SEHNR, FQNEAQ (reference sequence). The DNA of the CDR3 is TGTGCCAGCAGCTTATCCGGGGTCCCAGGGCCCCAGCATTTT. It yields the protein CASSLSGVPGPQHF.

The chain employs TRBV7-8 and TRBJ1-2; D unclear. V was shortened by 5 bases and J by 5 bases, with 9 bases between the two germline ends. Germline CDR1 SGHVS, CDR2 FQNEAQ. The CDR3 consists of 12 residues. This chain's CDR3 is CASSVHTYGYTF. For the CDR3, the DNA is TGTGCCAGCAGCGTGCACACATATGGCTACACCTTC.

The chain has TRBV6-1 and TRBJ2-3; D uncertain. Germline loops: CDR1 MNHNS, CDR2 SASEGT. This CDR3 has 11 residues. V was shortened by 5 bases and J by 5 bases, with 5 bases between the two germline ends. CDR3 protein: CASSSRDTQYF. CDR3 sequence (DNA): TGTGCCAGCAGTTCTAGAGATACGCAGTATTTT.

The chain couples TRBV18 to TRBJ1-1; D is ambiguous. The CDR3 extends over 13 amino acids. V lost 2 bases and J 5 bases, leaving 9 bases between the germline ends. Germline lookup yields CDR1 KGHSH and CDR2 LQKENI. CDR3 loop: CASSPISPTEAFF. The CDR3 DNA reads TGTGCCAGCTCACCAATTTCTCCGACTGAAGCTTTCTTT.

The V call is TRBV15, the J call TRBJ1-2, with TRBD1 identical over 10 bases. The ends lost 5 bases at V and 7 bases at J; junction bases unmatched: 7. CDR3 length: 14 residues. Germline CDR1 and CDR2: LNHNV and YYDKDF (reference sequence). In nucleotides, the CDR3 is TGTGCCACCAGCTACCGACAGGGGGCTTTTGGCTACACCTTC. This translates into CATSYRQGAFGYTF.

The chain links TRBV10-2 to TRBJ1-5; 9 positions match TRBD1. The CDR3 sequence is 13 residues long. CDR1 WSHSY and CDR2 SAAADI come from the germline V gene. With V trimmed by 10 bases and J by 5 bases, 6 bases remained unmatched. The DNA for the CDR3 is TGCGCCACTTCCGGGACAGGGTATCAGCCCCAGCATTTT. This translates into CATSGTGYQPQHF.

The CDR3 sequence: CASSYSNGAGQPQHF. In DNA form, the CDR3 reads TGTGCCAGCAGTTACTCGAACGGGGCAGGGCAGCCCCAGCATTTT. The chain uses TRBV6-5 and TRBJ1-5; a possible D gene is TRBD1 (5 bases). Germline CDR1 and CDR2: MNHEY and SVGAGI. With 0 bases removed from V and 7 bases from J, the gap between germline ends came to 13 bases. This CDR3 spans 15 amino acids.

The CDR3 coding sequence is TGTGCCAGCTACCAGTCAAACATTCAGTACTTC. It yields the protein CASYQSNIQYF. The chain joins TRBV6-1 to TRBJ2-4, with D unclear. The V gene lost 8 bases and the J gene lost 6 bases, with 8 bases spanning the gap. This CDR3 comprises 11 residues. Germline assignment: CDR1 MNHNS and CDR2 SASEGT.